The 24 T cell receptor beta chains in this list originate from one sample, sequenced in a study of CD8 T cells in ankylosing spondylitis. TCRdb reanalysed the 5' RACE reads using MiXCR and keeps one entry per CDR3 protein. The data contain about 340,000 distinct CDR3 sequences, roughly 20% of them seen just once; the ten biggest clones take up about an eighth. The specimen was blood, either unsorted or a sorted T cell fraction (not recorded which). The receptors shown here come from a male donor with ankylosing spondylitis or in good health (not recorded which).

This rearrangement joins TRBV7-9 to TRBJ2-5; 9 bases line up with TRBD1. From germline, CDR1 is SEHNR and CDR2 FQNEAQ (reference sequence). CDR3 length: 17 amino acids. The V and J ends lost 6 bases and 1 base, in that order; junction bases with no gene match: 12. The CDR3 sequence is CASSWGPGQGSQETQYF. The CDR3 DNA reads as TGTGCCAGCAGTTGGGGCCCGGGACAGGGCAGCCAAGAGACCCAGTACTTC. Full variable domain (remainder filled in from reference TRBV7-9 and TRBJ2-5): DTGVSQNPRHKITKRGQNVTFRCDPISEHNRLYWYRQTLGQGPEFLTYFQNEAQLEKSRLLSDRFSAERPKGSFSTLEIQRTEQGDSAMYLCASSWGPGQGSQETQYFGPGTRLLVL.

The CDR3 nucleotides are TGTGCCAGCTCAATAGTGGGGGGGGCCGAAGATACGCAGTATTTT. This codes for CASSIVGGAEDTQYF. V is TRBV12-3 or TRBV12-4 and J is TRBJ2-3; tentatively, D is TRBD2 (7 bases). V was pared by 8 bases and J by 5 bases, with 20 bases between. The CDR3 runs to 15 residues.

V usage is TRBV20-1 and J usage is TRBJ2-3, with D unresolved. The V end was cut by 1 base, the J end by 4 bases, with 12 bases between. This CDR3 comprises 14 residues. The germline CDR1 and CDR2 sequences are DFQATT and SNEGSKA (reference sequence). CDR3 loop: CSARAAVRADTQYF. For the CDR3, the DNA is TGCAGTGCTAGAGCGGCTGTTCGGGCAGATACGCAGTATTTT.

This clonotype was seen a few times. The chain uses TRBV3-1 and TRBJ2-7; no clear D gene. V was shortened by 0 bases and J by 2 bases, with 8 bases between the two germline ends. Germline CDR1 is LGHDT and CDR2 is YNNKEL (reference sequence). The CDR3 has 14 residues. Here the CDR3 DNA reads TGTGCCAGCAGCCAAGATTCTACCCCCTACGAGCAGTACTTC. Translating it yields CASSQDSTPYEQYF.

This clonotype was recorded a few times. In DNA form, the CDR3 reads TGTGCCAGCAGTTTTTTCGGCACCTCCTACGAGCAGTACTTC. Translating gives CASSFFGTSYEQYF. V usage is TRBV12-3 or TRBV12-4 and J usage is TRBJ2-7; no definite D call. The CDR3 totals 14 residues. Trimming pared 3 bases from V and 0 bases from J, leaving 9 bases between.

This clonotype was counted between two and nine times. In DNA form, the CDR3 reads TGTGCCAGCAACTGGGACAGGGTGAGCTCTGGGGCCAACGTCCTGACTTTC. Its translation: CASNWDRVSSGANVLTF. The V gene is TRBV7-8, the J gene TRBJ2-6; 9 bases align to TRBD1. CDR3 size: 17 residues. Germline CDR1 SGHVS, CDR2 FQNEAQ. Trimming cost V 7 bases and J 0 bases; bases outside gene matches: 7.

This clonotype was seen a few times. The chain is built from TRBV4-1 and TRBJ1-1, with a possible D match to TRBD1 (5 bases). CDR3 size: 14 residues. Deletions cut 1 base from V and 6 bases from J, with 12 bases between. Germline V gene data show CDR1 as MGHRA and CDR2 as YSYEKL. CDR3 loop: CASSQGAGRAEAFF. Written as DNA, the CDR3 is TGCGCCAGCAGCCAAGGGGCAGGGAGGGCTGAAGCTTTCTTT.

This clonotype was recorded a few times. The CDR3 nucleotides read TGTGCCAGCAGTGAATTCGGGGTCGACGAGCAGTACTTC. Translation: CASSEFGVDEQYF. This chain uses TRBV6-1 with TRBJ2-7, with D perhaps matching TRBD2 (5 bases). In germline, CDR1 is MNHNS, CDR2 SASEGT. Trimming took off 2 bases at V and 5 bases at J, with 10 bases between the two ends. The CDR3 is made up of 13 amino acids.

This clonotype was observed a few times. The chain employs TRBV7-3 and TRBJ2-2; no clear D. Trimming pared 2 bases from V and 6 bases from J, leaving 10 bases between. Looked up from germline, CDR1 is SGHTA and CDR2 is FQGTGA. The length of the CDR3 is 14 residues. The CDR3 spells CASSLGIRAGELFF. CDR3 bases: TGTGCCAGCAGCTTAGGAATCCGGGCCGGGGAGCTGTTTTTT.

The chain joins TRBV27 to TRBJ2-1; D gene ambiguous. The CDR3 is 13 amino acids. Trimming pared 6 bases from V and 4 bases from J, leaving 10 bases between. Germline values: CDR1 MNHEY, CDR2 SMNVEV (reference sequence). CDR3 region: CASSLRGYNEQFF. The CDR3 DNA is TGTGCCAGCAGCTTACGCGGTTACAATGAGCAGTTCTTC.

This rearrangement joins TRBV5-1 to TRBJ2-7, with D possibly called TRBD1 or TRBD2 (6 bases each). This CDR3 has 14 residues. CDR1 is SGHRS and CDR2 is YFSETQ in the germline V gene. The V end lost 2 bases, the J end lost 4 bases, and 13 bases lay between the germline ends. The CDR3 spells CASSFSGASYEQYF. In nucleotides, the CDR3 is TGCGCCAGCAGCTTTTCGGGGGCAAGTTACGAGCAGTACTTC.

This clonotype was picked up a small number of times. The V and J genes are TRBV11-2 and TRBJ1-1; D remains ambiguous. CDR3 size: 14 residues. CDR1 is SGHAT and CDR2 is FQNNGV in the germline V gene. Trimming shortened V by 0 bases and J by 4 bases, and 9 bases separated the two germline ends. The CDR3 region is CASSLDNVFTEAFF. The CDR3 DNA is TGTGCCAGCAGCTTAGATAACGTTTTCACTGAAGCTTTCTTT.

This clonotype was observed a few times. CDR3 sequence reads: CAWSLFRGMVDRSYEQYF. CDR3 in DNA: TGTGCCTGGAGCCTTTTCAGGGGGATGGTGGATCGCTCCTACGAGCAGTACTTC. V usage is TRBV30 and J usage is TRBJ2-7, with 7 bases matching TRBD1. The CDR3 extends over 18 amino acids. Germline V gene lookup returns CDR1 GTSNPN and CDR2 SVGIG (reference sequence). The V segment lost 3 bases and the J segment 0 bases; nucleotides outside the gene matches: 17.

The chain couples TRBV6-1 to TRBJ1-4; D not resolved. CDR1 MNHNS and CDR2 SASEGT come from the germline V gene. V was cut by 2 bases and J by 7 bases, with 14 bases left in between. The CDR3 is 15 residues long. This chain's CDR3 is CASSELAAEIEKLFF. In DNA form, the CDR3 reads TGTGCCAGCAGTGAATTGGCAGCAGAGATTGAAAAACTGTTTTTT.

This sequence joins TRBV28 and TRBJ1-6; 11 nucleotides agree with TRBD1. Germline lookup yields CDR1 MDHEN and CDR2 SYDVKM. V was clipped by 5 bases and J by 9 bases; unmatched bases: 6. This CDR3 has 15 amino acids. The CDR3 loop reads CASSPGTGGSSPLHF. CDR3 DNA sequence: TGTGCCAGCAGTCCAGGGACAGGGGGTAGTTCACCCCTCCACTTT.

The DNA of the CDR3 is TGCAGCGTTGAAGAACGTGGCAGGGACTACGAGCAGTACTTC. Translated, it gives CSVEERGRDYEQYF. This chain joins TRBV29-1 and TRBJ2-7; tentatively, D is TRBD1 (5 bases). Germline-derived CDR1 and CDR2 are SQVTM and ANQGSEA. Deletions cut 0 bases from V and 3 bases from J, with 12 bases between. CDR3 size: 14 residues.

The chain recombines TRBV27 with TRBJ1-2, with 8 bases that match TRBD1. V dropped 3 bases and J dropped 6; count of bases not matched to a gene: 3. CDR3 size: 13 residues. Germline V gene data show CDR1 as MNHEY and CDR2 as SMNVEV (reference sequence). The CDR3 protein is CASSLRTGNGYTF. In DNA form, the CDR3 reads TGTGCCAGCAGTTTGAGGACAGGGAATGGCTACACCTTC.

V is TRBV13 and J is TRBJ1-1; D perhaps matches TRBD1 (5 bases). CDR1 is PRHDT and CDR2 is FYEKMQ in the germline V gene (reference sequence). Trimming cost V 5 bases and J 1 base, with 17 bases left between them. The CDR3 is made up of 16 amino acids. This CDR3 reads CASSPNPRVKNTEAFF. CDR3 nucleotides: TGTGCCAGCAGCCCAAACCCCAGGGTCAAGAACACTGAAGCTTTCTTT.

The V call is TRBV2, the J call TRBJ2-7, with TRBD1 matching 8 bases. Germline assignment: CDR1 SNHLY and CDR2 FYNNEI. J was trimmed by 2 bases and V by 2 bases; bases with no gene match: 8. The CDR3 is made up of 16 amino acids. The CDR3 bases are TGTGCCAGCAGTGAATTGTCGGTACAGGGGGCCTACGAGCAGTACTTC. This translates into CASSELSVQGAYEQYF.

The gene calls are TRBV7-9 and TRBJ1-2, with D possibly TRBD1 on 5 matching bases. The V gene lost 4 bases and the J gene lost 0 bases, with 9 bases spanning the gap. CDR1 and CDR2 (germline): SEHNR, FQNEAQ (reference sequence). The CDR3 runs 14 residues. The CDR3 reads CASSYPTANYGYTF. As DNA, the CDR3 is TGTGCCAGCAGCTACCCGACAGCTAACTATGGCTACACCTTC.

The chain employs TRBV4-2 and TRBJ2-1; 7 bases line up with TRBD1. Germline assignment: CDR1 LGHNA and CDR2 YNFKEQ. The V gene end was trimmed by 4 bases and the J gene end by 6 bases; junction bases not matched to a gene: 9. This CDR3 is 15 amino acids long. CDR3 DNA: TGTGCCAGCAGCCCCCGAGGGGGCCTATTCAATGAGCAGTTCTTC. Translating gives CASSPRGGLFNEQFF.

There are a few counts of this clonotype. The rearrangement joins TRBV27 to TRBJ2-1; D is undetermined. This CDR3 has 14 amino acids. Trimming took off 3 bases at V and 3 bases at J, with 9 bases between the two ends. The germline gives CDR1 MNHEY, CDR2 SMNVEV (reference sequence). As DNA, the CDR3 is TGTGCCAGCAGTTTCATCGGGTTCTACAATGAGCAGTTCTTC. It specifies CASSFIGFYNEQFF.

V is TRBV12-3 or TRBV12-4 and J is TRBJ2-1; possible D gene TRBD1, 5 bases. The CDR3 sequence is 13 residues long. V was clipped by 5 bases and J by 6 bases, with 11 bases between them. The CDR3 nucleotides are TGTGCCAGCAGTGGACACTCTCGCAATGAGCAGTTCTTC. This codes for CASSGHSRNEQFF.

V and J are TRBV9 and TRBJ2-1; TRBD2 aligns across 11 bases. The J segment lost 10 bases and the V segment lost 0 bases, leaving 6 bases of the junction unmatched. CDR1 is SGDLS and CDR2 is YYNGEE in the germline V gene. The CDR3 is 15 residues long. CDR3 bases: TGTGCCAGCAGCGTAGCTATACTAGCGGGGGTGGAGCAGTTCTTC. Translating gives CASSVAILAGVEQFF.